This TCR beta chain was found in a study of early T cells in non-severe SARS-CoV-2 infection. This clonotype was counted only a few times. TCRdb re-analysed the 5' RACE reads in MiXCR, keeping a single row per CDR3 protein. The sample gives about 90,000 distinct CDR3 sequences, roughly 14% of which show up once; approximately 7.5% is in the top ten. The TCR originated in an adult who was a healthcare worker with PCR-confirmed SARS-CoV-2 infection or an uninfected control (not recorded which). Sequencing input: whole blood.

In nucleotides, the CDR3 is TGTGCCAGCAGTTACTCCAGGCAGTCCACAGATACGCAGTATTTT. This sequence encodes CASSYSRQSTDTQYF. The chain employs TRBV6-5 and TRBJ2-3; D call uncertain. From germline, CDR1 is MNHEY and CDR2 SVGAGI. The CDR3 spans 15 residues. The V and J ends lost 0 bases and 2 bases respectively, with 9 bases between them.